This T cell receptor (beta chain) is from a study of shared clonotypes between healthy human individuals. The CDR3 has 15 residues. The V end was cut by 0 bases, the J end by 4 bases, with 12 bases between. The germline V gene encodes CDR1 MGHRA and CDR2 YSYEKL. The input for sorted-subset replicate PCRs was approximately 190 ng DNA, tens of thousands of T cell genomes. Generated by immunoSEQ multiplex PCR, the TCRdb table keeps only in-frame clones and is missing some. In the table there are roughly 1.4 million clones, around 98.5% of which are singletons. Study results and caveats: The authors expected sequencing depth to affect clonotype sharing among donors. A reduction in generation probabilities was seen for non-shared clonotypes relative to those shared by all four donors. In general, naive subsets displayed greater estimated richness than memory subsets did.

Worth noting for this clone: Its antigen is as yet unknown.

Sequencing used naive CD4+ T cells sorted from blood. As for subset: CD45RA+ positively selected. This TCR derives from a man aged 30-40 years in good health. The V gene is TRBV4-1, the J gene TRBJ1-2; D gene ambiguous. CDR3: CASSQEWVAGYGYTF. The CDR3 DNA is TGCGCCAGCAGCCAAGAATGGGTGGCAGGCTATGGCTACACCTTC.